This TCR beta chain was profiled in a study of sequential checkpoint blockade in melanoma. As for treatment: randomized to nivolumab then ipilimumab (arm A) or the reverse (arm B). This clone was observed a handful of times. The method was immunoSEQ multiplex PCR; TCRdb's version includes in-frame clones alone and lacks a portion of them. The table lists about 5,600 clones, approximately 32% of them singletons. Germline values: CDR1 SGHVT, CDR2 SQSDAQ. Trimming left V 4 bases short and J 7 bases short, with 16 bases between. The CDR3 consists of 14 residues. The source of this sequence is a human donor with melanoma. The rearrangement links TRBV7-4 to TRBJ1-1, with D maybe TRBD1 (6 bases). The material sequenced was tumor tissue (inferred from file names), taken from a patient given nivolumab and ipilimumab in sequence. CDR3 amino acids: CASSSPPRDNEAFF. The CDR3 coding sequence is TGTGCCAGCAGCTCCCCCCCCCGGGACAATGAAGCTTTCTTT.